Below, 30 T cell receptor beta chains from the same sample are listed, as sequenced in a study of blood T cell repertoires in COVID-19 (dated by TCRdb to the early 2020s). The library was produced with the immunoSEQ multiplex PCR assay. TCRdb retrieved this table from immuneACCESS and kept in-frame rearrangements only. Not all clones are present; in checked studies, unresolved V genes account for under half, and no reason is known for the remainder. This sample comprises under 300,000 clones, approximately 88% of them detected only once. 0.75% to 1% of the sample belongs to the ten largest clones. Specimen: PBMCs or T cells enriched from blood (not recorded which). These receptors were taken from a woman in her twenties or thirties who had recovered from COVID-19.

The J gene is TRBJ2-7, the V gene TRBV10-1, with D hard to call. The CDR3 extends over 12 amino acids. Germline values: CDR1 WNHNN, CDR2 SYGVQD (reference sequence). V lost 8 bases and J 1 base, leaving 9 bases between the germline ends. CDR3 loop: CASRYRSYEQYF. The DNA for the CDR3 is TGCGCCAGCCGTTACAGATCCTACGAGCAGTACTTC.

The DNA for the CDR3 is TGTGCCAGCAGTCCGCCGGGACAGGGAGGGGTGTACTTC. Translating gives CASSPPGQGGVYF. This chain joins TRBV28 and TRBJ2-7; the match to TRBD1 covers 9 bases. With V trimmed by 5 bases and J by 12 bases, 11 bases remained unmatched. Germline loops: CDR1 MDHEN, CDR2 SYDVKM. The length of the CDR3 is 13 residues.

The rearrangement links TRBV7-2 to TRBJ1-5, with D possibly being TRBD1 (5 bases). From germline, CDR1 is SGHTA and CDR2 FQGNSA. Trimming left V 6 bases short and J 4 bases short, with 19 bases between. CDR3 size: 16 residues. CDR3 protein: CASSLSGAVGNQPQHF. For the CDR3, the DNA is TGTGCCAGCAGTCTCTCTGGGGCAGTGGGAAATCAGCCCCAGCATTTT.

The table lists this clone with a count of one. This sequence joins TRBV30 and TRBJ1-1; tentatively, D is TRBD1 (6 bases). The V gene lost 5 bases and the J gene lost 0 bases, with 13 bases spanning the gap. Germline V CDR1 and CDR2: GTSNPN, SVGIG (reference sequence). This CDR3 has 14 residues. CDR3 in DNA: TGTGCCTGGGTAGAGACAGGCATGAACACTGAAGCTTTCTTT. It yields the protein CAWVETGMNTEAFF.

In this sample, this clone turned up once. This chain uses TRBV5-4 with TRBJ2-7; the match to TRBD2 covers 13 bases. Germline lookup yields CDR1 SGHNT and CDR2 YYREEE (reference sequence). The CDR3 is 15 amino acids. V trimming: 4 bases; J trimming: 3 bases; junction bases outside the gene matches: 4. CDR3 sequence (DNA): TGTGCCAGCAGCCTGGGGACTAGCGGGGTCTACGAGCAGTACTTC. The encoded protein is CASSLGTSGVYEQYF.

The J gene is TRBJ1-4, the V gene TRBV7-3; D is unresolved. Between the trimmed V and J ends, which lost 3 bases and 0 bases, there was a span of 14 bases. CDR3 length equals 17 residues. CDR1 SGHTA and CDR2 FQGTGA come from the germline V gene. The CDR3 reads CASSFKPSRATNEKLFF. As DNA, the CDR3 is TGTGCCAGCAGCTTCAAACCATCGAGGGCAACTAATGAAAAACTGTTTTTT.

This clone was seen a single time. The chain carries TRBV15 and TRBJ1-2; 7 bases match TRBD1. The CDR3 spans 16 residues. Germline CDR1 and CDR2: LNHNV and YYDKDF (reference sequence). V was pared by 0 bases and J by 7 bases, with 11 bases of the junction left unmatched. In nucleotides, the CDR3 is TGTGCCACCAGCAGAGATTGGGCCAAGGGGGCGCTTGGCTACACCTTC. Amino acid sequence: CATSRDWAKGALGYTF.

The chain is built from TRBV3-1 (or the pseudogene TRBV3-2) and TRBJ2-1, with 7 positions matching TRBD2. V lost 1 base, J lost 6 bases, and 9 bases stayed unmatched. The germline V gene has CDR1 LGHDT and CDR2 YNNKEL (reference sequence). CDR3 length: 16 amino acids. CDR3 in DNA: TGTGCCAGCAGCCAAGGAATCGTTGGGACTACCAATGAGCAGTTCTTC. It specifies CASSQGIVGTTNEQFF.

A word on this clone: The same CDR3 is also encoded by other DNA sequences in this sample. V gene TRBV7-3 combines with J gene TRBJ2-3, with 8 bases lining up with TRBD2. The V gene's germline CDR1 is SGHTA and CDR2 FQGTGA. After removal of 5 bases from V and 0 bases from J, the junction contained 1 base not matched to a gene. The CDR3 runs to 14 residues. Written as DNA, the CDR3 is TGTGCCAGCAGCCCGGGGGGGAGCACAGATACGCAGTATTTT. Protein sequence: CASSPGGSTDTQYF.

This chain connects TRBV5-1 to TRBJ2-2; a weak D match, TRBD1 (6 bases). The CDR3 runs 15 residues. Trimming shortened V by 0 bases and J by 0 bases, and 6 bases separated the two germline ends. CDR1 is SGHRS, CDR2 YFSETQ, per germline. The CDR3 loop is CASSLDRANTGELFF. Here the CDR3 DNA reads TGCGCCAGCAGCTTGGACAGGGCGAACACCGGGGAGCTGTTTTTT. The complete variable domain, with remaining parts taken from reference TRBV5-1 and TRBJ2-2, reads KAGVTQTPRYLIKTRGQQVTLSCSPISGHRSVSWYQQTPGQGLQFLFEYFSETQRNKGNFPGRFSGRQFSNSRSEMNVSTLELGDSALYLCASSLDRANTGELFFGEGSRLTVL.

This clone was detected once. The genes are TRBV4-2 and TRBJ1-2; the D gene is possibly TRBD1 (6 bases). The CDR3 has 16 amino acids. Germline V lookup: CDR1 LGHNA, CDR2 YNFKEQ. Trimming shortened V by 3 bases and J by 0 bases, and 14 bases separated the two germline ends. DNA of the CDR3: TGTGCCAGCAGCCACCTTAGGACAGTATCTAACTATGGCTACACCTTC. This codes for CASSHLRTVSNYGYTF.

The rearrangement joins TRBV9 to TRBJ2-1; 8 bases map to TRBD1. The CDR3 is 15 amino acids. The germline CDR1 and CDR2 sequences are SGDLS and YYNGEE. V shed 4 bases and J 4 bases; nucleotides not matched to a gene: 7. CDR3 sequence (DNA): TGTGCCAGCAGCCCTTCTGGACAGGGTTACAATGAGCAGTTCTTC. Translated: CASSPSGQGYNEQFF.

The rearrangement joins TRBV27 to TRBJ2-5; 8 nucleotides match TRBD2. CDR3 length equals 12 residues. Germline assignment: CDR1 MNHEY and CDR2 SMNVEV (reference sequence). V was clipped by 6 bases and J by 5 bases; unmatched bases: 2. CDR3: CASSGRGETQYF. The CDR3 bases are TGTGCCAGCAGCGGGAGGGGTGAGACCCAGTACTTC.

This chain connects TRBV7-2 to TRBJ2-4; 7 positions match TRBD2. J gave up 2 bases and V 0 bases, and 4 bases lay outside the gene matches. Germline CDR1 is SGHTA and CDR2 is FQGNSA. This CDR3 is 16 amino acids long. The CDR3: CASSLAAGATKNIQYF. The CDR3 DNA follows: TGTGCCAGCAGCTTAGCTGCGGGAGCGACCAAAAACATTCAGTACTTC.

The rearrangement uses TRBV7-9 and TRBJ2-3, with 7 bases identical to TRBD1. The CDR3 loop spans 13 amino acids. Germline CDR1 and CDR2: SEHNR and FQNEAQ (reference sequence). The ends lost 5 bases at V and 10 bases at J; junction bases unmatched: 9. The CDR3 DNA reads as TGTGCCAGCAGCCAACAGACAGGGCCCCCGCAGTATTTT. As protein: CASSQQTGPPQYF.

This clone has only one observation. V and J are TRBV6-2 or TRBV6-3 and TRBJ2-7; a weak D match, TRBD2 (7 bases). The length of the CDR3 is 16 residues. The V gene's germline CDR1 is MNHEY and CDR2 SVGEGT. The V and J ends lost 5 bases and 1 base respectively, with 18 bases between them. CDR3 DNA sequence: TGTGCCAGCAGTCATGGGGGGGCAAACCCTTCCTACGAGCAGTACTTC. Translating gives CASSHGGANPSYEQYF.

The chain has TRBV27 and TRBJ1-1; 9 positions agree with TRBD1. The CDR3 has 21 amino acids. Germline V gene lookup returns CDR1 MNHEY and CDR2 SMNVEV (reference sequence). Trimming cost V 5 bases and J 7 bases; bases outside gene matches: 29. CDR3 sequence (DNA): TGTGCCAGCAGTCCTCCTATACAGGGGGCGCTTAGCCTAAGGAGGGGGAGTGAAGCTTTCTTT. Amino acids: CASSPPIQGALSLRRGSEAFF.

J is TRBJ1-6 and V is TRBV2; D unclear. In germline, CDR1 is SNHLY, CDR2 FYNNEI. V lost 4 bases, J lost 5 bases, and 6 bases lay in between. The length of the CDR3 is 13 residues. CDR3 loop: CASSVQNNSPLHF. As DNA, the CDR3 is TGTGCCAGCAGTGTACAGAATAATTCACCCCTCCACTTT. The entire variable domain, with the rest obtained from reference TRBV2 and TRBJ1-6, is as follows: EPEVTQTPSHQVTQMGQEVILRCVPISNHLYFYWYRQILGQKVEFLVSFYNNEISEKSEIFDDQFSVERPDGSNFTLKIRSTKLEDSAMYFCASSVQNNSPLHFGNGTRLTVT.

The CDR3 is CATSETYTGELFF. For the CDR3, the DNA is TGTGCCACCAGTGAGACTTACACCGGGGAGCTGTTTTTT. V usage is TRBV24-1 and J usage is TRBJ2-2; D ambiguous. From germline, CDR1 is KGHDR and CDR2 SFDVKD. V gave up 4 bases and J gave up 3 bases, with 5 bases separating them. This CDR3 has 13 amino acids.

This chain connects TRBV3-1 (or the pseudogene TRBV3-2) to TRBJ2-6; TRBD1 agrees at 7 bases. Germline values: CDR1 LGHDT, CDR2 YNNKEL (reference sequence). CDR3 size: 18 residues. V was pared by 1 base and J by 3 bases, with 9 bases of the junction left unmatched. The CDR3 DNA reads TGTGCCAGCAGCCAAGTCAGAGGGGGCTTAAGTGGGGCCAACGTCCTGACTTTC. Amino acid sequence: CASSQVRGGLSGANVLTF.

The J gene is TRBJ2-2, the V gene TRBV7-2, with D unclear. The V and J ends lost 3 bases and 4 bases respectively, with 15 bases between them. The length of the CDR3 is 16 residues. Germline assignment: CDR1 SGHTA and CDR2 FQGNSA. The CDR3 is CASSFILQVLTGELFF. The DNA of the CDR3 is TGTGCCAGCAGCTTCATTCTGCAGGTTCTCACCGGGGAGCTGTTTTTT.

This chain joins TRBV7-2 and TRBJ2-3, with 10 bases lining up with TRBD2. Germline V gene data show CDR1 as SGHTA and CDR2 as FQGNSA. The CDR3 consists of 18 residues. With V trimmed by 1 base and J by 1 base, 8 bases remained unmatched. The CDR3 loop reads CASSLEGPGTSGTDTQYF. For the CDR3, the DNA is TGTGCCAGCAGCTTAGAGGGGCCCGGGACTAGCGGCACAGATACGCAGTATTTT.

This chain connects TRBV28 to TRBJ2-7; TRBD2 might be the D (6 bases). Trimming left V 3 bases short and J 3 bases short, with 9 bases between. This CDR3 contains 13 residues. Looked up from germline, CDR1 is MDHEN and CDR2 is SYDVKM. Written as DNA, the CDR3 is TGTGCCAGCAGTTTCCGGACTAACTACGAGCAGTACTTC. As protein: CASSFRTNYEQYF.

This chain links TRBV15 with TRBJ2-7; D is possibly TRBD1 (5 bases). Between the trimmed V and J ends, which lost 1 base and 2 bases, there was a span of 15 bases. CDR3 length: 16 amino acids. Germline CDR1 reads LNHNV; CDR2 reads YYDKDF (reference sequence). CDR3 nucleotide sequence: TGTGCCACCAGCAGAGCGCGGTCAGGGCAAACCTACGAGCAGTACTTC. It yields the protein CATSRARSGQTYEQYF. Combining the CDR3 with reference TRBV15 and TRBJ2-7 gives the whole variable domain DAMVIQNPRYQVTQFGKPVTLSCSQTLNHNVMYWYQQKSSQAPKLLFHYYDKDFNNEADTPDNFQSRRPNTSFCFLDIRSPGLGDTAMYLCATSRARSGQTYEQYFGPGTRLTVT.

The chain recombines TRBV27 with TRBJ2-7; 12 nucleotides line up with TRBD2. This CDR3 has 17 residues. CDR1 and CDR2 from the germline V gene are MNHEY and SMNVEV (reference sequence). After removal of 1 base from V and 5 bases from J, the junction contained 9 bases not matched to a gene. CDR3 residues: CASSLFRTSGKLDEQYF. The CDR3 bases are TGTGCCAGCAGTTTATTTCGGACTAGCGGGAAACTAGACGAGCAGTACTTC.

V and J are TRBV27 and TRBJ2-7, with TRBD2 identical over 7 bases. V lost 4 bases to trimming and J lost 2 bases; unmatched junction nucleotides: 8. This CDR3 spans 15 amino acids. Germline values: CDR1 MNHEY, CDR2 SMNVEV (reference sequence). The CDR3: CASSSRTSGPYEQYF. The CDR3 DNA reads as TGTGCCAGCAGTTCACGGACTAGTGGGCCCTACGAGCAGTACTTC.

The CDR3 sequence: CASSELLTGILSEQYF. DNA of the CDR3: TGTGCCAGCTCCGAGCTCCTGACAGGGATTTTAAGCGAGCAGTACTTC. The chain uses TRBV18 and TRBJ2-7; 7 nucleotides agree with TRBD1. The CDR3 contains 16 residues. After removal of 6 bases from V and 6 bases from J, the junction contained 17 bases not matched to a gene. CDR1 and CDR2 (germline): KGHSH, LQKENI.

The chain uses TRBV27 and TRBJ2-7, with D maybe TRBD2 (6 bases). Per the germline V gene, CDR1 is MNHEY and CDR2 is SMNVEV (reference sequence). V was pared by 2 bases and J by 1 base, with 18 bases between. This CDR3 region has 17 residues. The CDR3 here is CASSLGGSERESYEQYF. The CDR3 bases are TGTGCCAGCAGTTTAGGGGGGTCGGAACGGGAGTCCTACGAGCAGTACTTC.

The rearrangement links TRBV18 to TRBJ2-7; 7 nucleotides align to TRBD2. The germline CDR1 and CDR2 sequences are KGHSH and LQKENI. With 3 bases clipped from V and 1 base from J, the junction kept 6 bases outside the gene matches. The CDR3 is 15 amino acids. The CDR3 nucleotides are TGTGCCAGCTCACCGGCTAGCGGTCAATCCTACGAGCAGTACTTC. As protein: CASSPASGQSYEQYF. The full variable domain, in which reference TRBV18 and TRBJ2-7 provide the parts outside the CDR3, is NAGVMQNPRHLVRRRGQEARLRCSPMKGHSHVYWYRQLPEEGLKFMVYLQKENIIDESGMPKERFSAEFPKEGPSILRIQQVVRGDSAAYFCASSPASGQSYEQYFGPGTRLTVT.

The chain uses TRBV6-1 and TRBJ2-2; the match to TRBD2 covers 9 bases. The CDR3 has 15 residues. J lost 6 bases, V lost 1 base, and 3 bases had no gene match. CDR1 and CDR2 (germline): MNHNS, SASEGT. CDR3 in amino acids: CASSEGLAGPGELFF. The CDR3, as DNA: TGTGCCAGCAGTGAAGGGCTAGCGGGGCCCGGGGAGCTGTTTTTT.